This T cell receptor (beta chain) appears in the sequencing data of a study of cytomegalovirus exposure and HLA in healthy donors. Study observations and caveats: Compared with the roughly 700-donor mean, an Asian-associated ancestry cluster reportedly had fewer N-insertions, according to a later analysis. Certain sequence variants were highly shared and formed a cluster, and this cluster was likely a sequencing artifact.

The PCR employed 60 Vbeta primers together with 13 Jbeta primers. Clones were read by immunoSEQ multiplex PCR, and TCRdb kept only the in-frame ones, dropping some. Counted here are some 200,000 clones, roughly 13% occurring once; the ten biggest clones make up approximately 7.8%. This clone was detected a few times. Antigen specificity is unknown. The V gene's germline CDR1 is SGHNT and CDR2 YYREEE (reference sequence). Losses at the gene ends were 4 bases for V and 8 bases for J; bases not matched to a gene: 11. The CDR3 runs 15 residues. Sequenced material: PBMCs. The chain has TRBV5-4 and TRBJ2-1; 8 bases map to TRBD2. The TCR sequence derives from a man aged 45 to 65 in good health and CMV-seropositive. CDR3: CASSERGRSRDEQFF. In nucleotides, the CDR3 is TGTGCCAGCAGCGAGCGGGGGAGAAGTCGGGATGAGCAGTTCTTC. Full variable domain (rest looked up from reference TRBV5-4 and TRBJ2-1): ETGVTQSPTHLIKTRGQQVTLRCSSQSGHNTVSWYQQALGQGPQFIFQYYREEENGRGNFPPRFSGLQFPNYSSELNVNALELDDSALYLCASSERGRSRDEQFFGPGTRLTVL.